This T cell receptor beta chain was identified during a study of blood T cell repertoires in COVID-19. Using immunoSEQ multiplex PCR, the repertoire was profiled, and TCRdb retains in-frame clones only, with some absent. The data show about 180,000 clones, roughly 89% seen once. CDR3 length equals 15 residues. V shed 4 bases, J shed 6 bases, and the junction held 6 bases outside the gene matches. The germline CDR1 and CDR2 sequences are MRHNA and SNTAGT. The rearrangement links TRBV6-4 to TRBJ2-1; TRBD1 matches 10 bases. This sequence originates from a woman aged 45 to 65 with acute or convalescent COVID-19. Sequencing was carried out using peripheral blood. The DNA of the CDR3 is TGTGCCAGCAGTGCCGGGACAGGGGAGGTCAATGAGCAGTTCTTC. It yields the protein CASSAGTGEVNEQFF.